This T cell receptor (beta chain) was captured in a study of CD8 T cells in ankylosing spondylitis. In its sample, this clonotype was seen many times. V was pared by 4 bases and J by 3 bases, with 4 bases of the junction left unmatched. The CDR3 length is 15 residues. Germline CDR1 is SGDLS and CDR2 is YYNGEE. TCRdb re-called the 5' RACE reads with MiXCR, one entry per CDR3 protein. The sample has about 9,700 distinct CDR3 sequences, under 6.5% seen once. The J gene is TRBJ2-1, the V gene TRBV9; TRBD2 agrees at 10 bases. This receptor was taken from a female donor with ankylosing spondylitis or in good health (not recorded which). The sequenced sample was blood, either unsorted or a sorted T cell fraction (not recorded which). The CDR3 spells CASSSSGGGYNEQFF. The CDR3 region has the DNA TGTGCCAGCAGCTCCAGCGGGGGGGGCTACAATGAGCAGTTCTTC.